These 7 T cell receptor beta chains were all obtained from the same sample, sequenced in a study of Graves' ophthalmopathy and Graves' hyperthyroidism. TCR beta CDR3 amplification used RNA transcripts. HTBI primers served in a first-round RT-PCR, which a second-round multiplex PCR followed. Each CDR3 protein gets one entry after TCRdb re-called the multiplex PCR reads with MiXCR. Of 35,000 to 45,000 distinct CDR3 sequences in the sample, around half are singletons; the top ten hold approximately 30%. Sequencing was performed on peripheral blood. Source of these receptors: an adult woman with stable Graves' hyperthyroidism.

This clonotype was picked up many times. The rearrangement uses TRBV5-1 and TRBJ2-5; D not resolved. This CDR3 region has 12 residues. From germline, CDR1 is SGHRS and CDR2 YFSETQ. The V and J ends lost 4 bases and 0 bases respectively, with 4 bases between them. CDR3 amino acids: CASSAYQETQYF. The CDR3 DNA sequence: TGCGCCAGCAGCGCGTACCAAGAGACCCAGTACTTC.

This chain connects TRBV20-1 to TRBJ1-2, with 8 bases that match TRBD1. Losses at the gene ends were 5 bases for V and 7 bases for J; bases not matched to a gene: 6. The CDR3 runs 12 residues. Per the germline V gene, CDR1 is DFQATT and CDR2 is SNEGSKA (reference sequence). The CDR3, as DNA: TGCAGTGCTGGACTCAGGGGGCCTGGCTACACCTTC. Protein sequence: CSAGLRGPGYTF.

CDR3 nucleotides: TGTGCCAGCAGCCTTGGACAGGGGGACAATCAGCCCCAGCATTTT. Its translation: CASSLGQGDNQPQHF. The chain has TRBV7-9 and TRBJ1-5; the match to TRBD1 covers 10 bases. The trim removed 5 bases at V and 3 bases at J, leaving 4 bases unmatched. Per germline, CDR1 SEHNR and CDR2 FQNEAQ (reference sequence). The CDR3 has 15 residues.

This clonotype was recorded at least ten times. The chain couples TRBV5-1 to TRBJ1-5; D not resolved. The CDR3 sequence is 16 residues long. Germline V gene data show CDR1 as SGHRS and CDR2 as YFSETQ. Trimming left V 0 bases short and J 6 bases short, with 16 bases between. Written as DNA, the CDR3 is TGCGCCAGCAGCTTGGTTGAGGTGGCTGTAAGTCAGCCCCAGCATTTT. It encodes CASSLVEVAVSQPQHF.

This clonotype was seen repeatedly, ten times or more. The chain employs TRBV11-2 and TRBJ2-7, with D perhaps TRBD1 (5 bases). The CDR3 has 15 amino acids. Germline CDR1 SGHAT, CDR2 FQNNGV. The V end was cut by 1 base, the J end by 2 bases, with 12 bases between. The CDR3 DNA follows: TGTGCCAGCAGCTTAGTCCCGGCAGGGACCTACGAGCAGTACTTC. As protein: CASSLVPAGTYEQYF.

This clonotype has at least ten counts. A clone one base away is much larger, so this may be a read error. The rearrangement links TRBV30 to TRBJ2-5; D possibly corresponds to TRBD2 (6 bases). The CDR3 is made up of 12 amino acids. CDR1 and CDR2 (germline): GTSNPN, SVGIG (reference sequence). The chain's CDR3 is CSCGEGGETQYF. The CDR3 nucleotides are TGTTCCTGTGGAGAAGGAGGGGAGACCCAGTACTTC.

On this clonotype itself: Because the CDR3 is missing its conserved closing phenylalanine or tryptophan, this is likely a read error. The chain uses TRBV10-3 and TRBJ1-3; TRBD1 is a possible D gene (5 bases). Looked up from germline, CDR1 is ENHRY and CDR2 is SYGVKD. The length of the CDR3 is 13 residues. The V end lost 10 bases, the J end lost 7 bases, and 17 bases lay between the germline ends. CDR3: CASRPLGGNTIYL. For the CDR3, the DNA is TGTGCCAGCAGGCCCCTCGGGGGGAACACCATATATCTT.